The 28 T cell receptor beta chains below come from one sample, sequenced in a study of shared clonotypes between healthy human individuals. Sequenced by immunoSEQ multiplex PCR; TCRdb stores in-frame clones only, minus some. The sample lists some 1 million clones, approximately 70% occurring once. Source material: memory CD4+ T cells sorted from blood. Subset reported: CD45RA-negative fraction. Source of these receptors: a man between 18 and 29 years old in good health.

The CDR3 DNA reads TGCGCCAGCAGCCAAGATCTAGCGGGAGGCGTGGCAGCCTACAATGAGCAGTTCTTC. Its translation is CASSQDLAGGVAAYNEQFF. The J gene is TRBJ2-1, the V gene TRBV4-3, with TRBD2 matching over 11 bases. Germline lookup yields CDR1 LGHNA and CDR2 YSLEER. J lost 2 bases, V lost 0 bases, and 9 bases had no gene match. The CDR3 is 19 amino acids.

The chain has TRBV6-4 and TRBJ1-2; weak D call: TRBD1 (5 bases). Germline V lookup: CDR1 MRHNA, CDR2 SNTAGT. Trimming cost V 0 bases and J 8 bases, with 13 bases left between them. The CDR3 is made up of 14 amino acids. This CDR3 is CASSDSGGVGGYTF. The DNA of the CDR3 is TGTGCCAGCAGTGACTCGGGGGGAGTAGGCGGCTACACCTTC.

This clone was picked up a small number of times. The genes are TRBV27 and TRBJ1-6; the D is unclear. Trimming pared 3 bases from V and 5 bases from J, leaving 8 bases between. CDR3 size: 14 residues. Germline CDR1 is MNHEY and CDR2 is SMNVEV (reference sequence). Here the CDR3 DNA reads TGTGCCAGCAGTTTTATGCGGAATAATTCACCCCTCCACTTT. As protein: CASSFMRNNSPLHF.

The V call is TRBV9, the J call TRBJ2-1, with D uncertain. V shed 0 bases and J shed 8 bases, with 12 bases lying between them. Germline lookup yields CDR1 SGDLS and CDR2 YYNGEE. CDR3 length: 14 residues. CDR3 in amino acids: CASSVDRGRDEQFF. Here the CDR3 DNA reads TGTGCCAGCAGCGTAGACAGAGGCCGGGATGAGCAGTTCTTC.

This clone came up once. The chain links TRBV9 to TRBJ2-3; 13 nucleotides align to TRBD2. V lost 5 bases to trimming and J lost 4 bases; unmatched junction nucleotides: 13. The germline CDR1 and CDR2 sequences are SGDLS and YYNGEE. CDR3 length equals 18 residues. The CDR3 sequence: CASSLDLGLAGESDTQYF. In nucleotides, the CDR3 is TGTGCCAGCAGTCTCGACCTAGGACTAGCGGGAGAATCAGATACGCAGTATTTT.

The chain's CDR3 is CASSPSDRGRTYGYTF. The CDR3 nucleotides read TGTGCCAGCAGCCCTTCCGATCGGGGTAGGACCTATGGCTACACCTTC. The gene calls are TRBV28 and TRBJ1-2; no definite D call. CDR1 is MDHEN and CDR2 is SYDVKM in the germline V gene. CDR3 size: 16 residues. V was cut by 6 bases and J by 4 bases, with 21 bases left in between.

The V gene is TRBV5-1, the J gene TRBJ2-5; D is possibly TRBD1 (7 bases). V was shortened by 4 bases and J by 11 bases, with 21 bases between the two germline ends. This CDR3 comprises 14 residues. Germline V gene sequence: CDR1 SGHRS, CDR2 YFSETQ. The CDR3 loop is CASSLGQESGEQYF. DNA of the CDR3: TGCGCCAGCAGCCTCGGACAGGAATCGGGGGAGCAGTACTTC. Filled out from reference TRBV5-1 and TRBJ2-5, the complete variable domain reads KAGVTQTPRYLIKTRGQQVTLSCSPISGHRSVSWYQQTPGQGLQFLFEYFSETQRNKGNFPGRFSGRQFSNSRSEMNVSTLELGDSALYLCASSLGQESGEQYFGPGTRLLVL.

This clone was found once. The chain employs TRBV19 and TRBJ1-5; D is perhaps TRBD1 (6 bases). Germline CDR1 and CDR2: LNHDA and SQIVND (reference sequence). V shed 5 bases and J shed 7 bases, with 12 bases lying between them. The CDR3 contains 13 residues. CDR3 in amino acids: CASSPNRVQPQHF. The CDR3 coding sequence is TGTGCCAGTAGTCCCAACAGGGTCCAGCCCCAGCATTTT.

The table lists this clone with many counts. V and J are TRBV6-5 and TRBJ1-4; 10 bases fit TRBD1. This CDR3 spans 15 amino acids. CDR1 and CDR2 (germline): MNHEY, SVGAGI. Losses at the gene ends were 5 bases for V and 7 bases for J; bases not matched to a gene: 7. The CDR3 spells CASSRQGAWGEKLFF. The CDR3 DNA follows: TGTGCCAGCAGTCGACAGGGGGCTTGGGGTGAAAAACTGTTTTTT.

The V gene is TRBV4-3, the J gene TRBJ2-1; 11 bases match TRBD1. CDR1 and CDR2 from the germline V gene are LGHNA and YSLEER. Unmatched junction bases numbered 5, after V lost 1 base and J lost 6 bases. The CDR3 runs 16 residues. The CDR3 loop reads CASSQAGTGGVNEQFF. For the CDR3, the DNA is TGCGCCAGCAGCCAAGCGGGGACAGGGGGGGTCAATGAGCAGTTCTTC.

The V and J genes are TRBV6-1 and TRBJ2-2; D call uncertain. Germline CDR1 reads MNHNS; CDR2 reads SASEGT. CDR3 length: 14 amino acids. V lost 6 bases, J lost 2 bases, and 10 bases lay in between. The CDR3 DNA sequence: TGTGCCAGCAGGAACTGGCAAAACACCGGGGAGCTGTTTTTT. Amino acid sequence: CASRNWQNTGELFF.

The chain uses TRBV7-2 and TRBJ2-5; D is unclear. CDR1 SGHTA and CDR2 FQGNSA come from the germline V gene. The CDR3 runs to 15 residues. The germline V and J ends were trimmed by 1 base and 2 bases, with 11 bases remaining between them. Written as DNA, the CDR3 is TGTGCCAGCAGCTTAGTCCCCAACAGACAAGAGACCCAGTACTTC. Its translation is CASSLVPNRQETQYF.

Here the CDR3 DNA reads TGTGCCTGGAGTCGTCCCCTGAACACTGAAGCTTTCTTT. Translating gives CAWSRPLNTEAFF. This chain joins TRBV30 and TRBJ1-1, with unresolved D. The V end was cut by 2 bases, the J end by 0 bases, with 7 bases between. The CDR3 is made up of 13 amino acids. The germline gives CDR1 GTSNPN, CDR2 SVGIG (reference sequence).

About this clone itself: Given a much more abundant clone one base away, this may be a read error. This sequence joins TRBV6-4 and TRBJ1-1; D is unresolved. The CDR3 has 11 amino acids. V was shortened by 8 bases and J by 0 bases, with 4 bases between the two germline ends. Germline values: CDR1 MRHNA, CDR2 SNTAGT. The CDR3 nucleotides read TGTGCCAGCGGCATGAACACTGAAGCTTTCTTT. Its protein product is CASGMNTEAFF.

CDR3 nucleotides: TGCGCCAGCAGTTGGGCGGGAACAGGGGGAGACACCATATATTTT. It specifies CASSWAGTGGDTIYF. The chain links TRBV5-1 to TRBJ1-3, with 8 bases lining up with TRBD1. V trimming: 5 bases; J trimming: 8 bases; junction bases outside the gene matches: 12. The CDR3 spans 15 residues. Germline CDR1 is SGHRS and CDR2 is YFSETQ.

The CDR3 region is CATSRGTGGQDNQPQHF. As DNA, the CDR3 is TGTGCCACCAGCAGGGGGACAGGGGGACAGGACAATCAGCCCCAGCATTTT. This chain links TRBV15 with TRBJ1-5, with TRBD1 matching 11 bases. Germline loops: CDR1 LNHNV, CDR2 YYDKDF (reference sequence). J was trimmed by 3 bases and V by 3 bases; bases with no gene match: 7. The CDR3 consists of 17 residues.

Of note for this clone: At one end the junction does not follow the germline gene, possibly because of a read error. J is TRBJ2-5 and V is TRBV7-7; TRBD2 agrees at 12 bases. The CDR3 totals 17 residues. Per germline, CDR1 SSHAT and CDR2 FNYEAQ (reference sequence). The CDR3 here is CASSRGLAGPNQETQYF. The DNA for the CDR3 is TGTGCTAGCAGCCGCGGACTAGCGGGGCCGAATCAAGAGACCCAGTACTTC.

The chain combines TRBV18 with TRBJ1-2; TRBD1 aligns across 10 bases. Trimming took 9 bases from V and 6 from J; bases not matched to a gene: 4. Germline V gives CDR1 KGHSH, CDR2 LQKENI. The CDR3 loop spans 12 amino acids. The CDR3 coding sequence is TGTGCCAGTCAGGACAGGGGGAATGGCTACACCTTC. Translation: CASQDRGNGYTF.

On this clone: The same CDR3 is also encoded by other DNA sequences in this sample. The chain carries TRBV7-9 and TRBJ2-3; D not certain. Germline lookup yields CDR1 SEHNR and CDR2 FQNEAQ (reference sequence). V lost 1 base and J 4 bases, leaving 6 bases between the germline ends. The CDR3 loop spans 13 amino acids. The CDR3 protein is CASSLGAADTQYF. Written as DNA, the CDR3 is TGTGCCAGCAGCTTAGGAGCTGCAGATACGCAGTATTTT.

In its sample, this clone was seen a few times. The chain has TRBV30 and TRBJ2-7; 8 positions agree with TRBD1. This CDR3 contains 14 residues. CDR1 and CDR2 (germline): GTSNPN, SVGIG (reference sequence). Trimming cost V 4 bases and J 2 bases; bases outside gene matches: 7. The chain's CDR3 is CAWIRQGYPYEQYF. CDR3 nucleotides: TGTGCCTGGATTCGACAGGGGTACCCCTACGAGCAGTACTTC.

About this clone: The DNA is omitted, as the CDR3 cannot be located on it reliably, and the CDR3 follows TCRdb's listing. The chain links TRBV28 to TRBJ1-1; the D call in the table, TRBD1, was not verified against the DNA. In germline, CDR1 is MDHEN, CDR2 SYDVKM. Including both end residues, the CDR3 is 13 amino acids long. CDR3 amino acids: CASSSGQGTEAFF.

The rearrangement uses TRBV20-1 and TRBJ1-1; D not certain. In germline, CDR1 is DFQATT, CDR2 SNEGSKA (reference sequence). Trimming removed 4 bases at V and 6 bases at J, with 9 bases between. The CDR3 consists of 11 residues. CDR3 in DNA: TGCAGTGCTACGGACTTTCCTGAAGCTTTCTTT. It codes for CSATDFPEAFF.

The chain carries TRBV5-1 and TRBJ1-3; 7 nucleotides line up with TRBD1. CDR3 length equals 15 residues. Per the germline V gene, CDR1 is SGHRS and CDR2 is YFSETQ. V trimming: 4 bases; J trimming: 0 bases; junction bases outside the gene matches: 4. CDR3 DNA sequence: TGCGCCAGCAGCCCCGGACAGGCCTCTGGAAACACCATATATTTT. Protein product: CASSPGQASGNTIYF.

The V and J genes are TRBV5-4 and TRBJ2-7; D ambiguous. There are 18 residues in the CDR3. Trimming stripped 4 bases from V and 3 bases from J, with 26 bases between. Looked up from germline, CDR1 is SGHNT and CDR2 is YYREEE (reference sequence). The CDR3 sequence: CASSLLTFRISENYEQYF. Written as DNA, the CDR3 is TGTGCCAGCAGCCTCCTGACCTTCCGGATTTCAGAGAACTACGAGCAGTACTTC.

The rearrangement uses TRBV18 and TRBJ2-2; TRBD2 matches 7 bases. Per germline, CDR1 KGHSH and CDR2 LQKENI. Trimming took 3 bases from V and 3 from J; bases not matched to a gene: 4. The CDR3 consists of 15 residues. The CDR3, as DNA: TGTGCCAGCTCACCGAACCGGGGGGACACCGGGGAGCTGTTTTTT. Translating it yields CASSPNRGDTGELFF.

This clone was observed a handful of times. The chain is built from TRBV19 and TRBJ2-5; 8 nucleotides agree with TRBD1. Germline-derived CDR1 and CDR2 are LNHDA and SQIVND (reference sequence). The CDR3 length is 14 residues. Losses at the gene ends were 7 bases for V and 1 base for J; bases not matched to a gene: 5. CDR3 DNA sequence: TGTGCCAGTATGCAGGGGGCGGGCCAAGAGACCCAGTACTTC. Protein sequence: CASMQGAGQETQYF.

The CDR3 DNA sequence: TGCAGCGTCCTCTGGGCGGGGGGGCAGCAAGAGACCCAGTACTTC. Amino acid sequence: CSVLWAGGQQETQYF. This chain links TRBV29-1 with TRBJ2-5; TRBD2 matches at 9 bases. V dropped 6 bases and J dropped 2; count of bases not matched to a gene: 10. CDR3 length: 15 amino acids. Germline CDR1 SQVTM, CDR2 ANQGSEA.

This clone was picked up a small number of times. The chain links TRBV19 to TRBJ1-1; D is unclear. CDR1 and CDR2 from the germline V gene are LNHDA and SQIVND (reference sequence). The germline V and J ends were trimmed by 6 bases and 5 bases, with 13 bases remaining between them. This CDR3 has 13 amino acids. The CDR3: CASSPASETEAFF. CDR3 bases: TGTGCCAGTAGCCCCGCGTCGGAGACTGAAGCTTTCTTT.